This T cell receptor beta chain was identified in a study of cytomegalovirus exposure and HLA in healthy donors. General study points: Follow-up analysis later connected one missense variant in DCLRE1C with trimming of TCR beta V- and J-genes.

With regard to this clone: Its antigen is unknown.

Vbeta (60) and Jbeta (13) primers were used in the PCR. The repertoire was sequenced with immunoSEQ multiplex PCR; TCRdb's copy has only in-frame clones and lacks some. The sample totals about 130,000 clones; its top ten clones hold 1.5% to 2%. Germline CDR1 reads MDHEN; CDR2 reads SYDVKM. The CDR3 sequence is 16 residues long. V gave up 5 bases and J gave up 1 base, with 16 bases separating them. This clonotype was obtained from a woman aged 35 to 49 in good health and CMV-seropositive. V and J are TRBV28 and TRBJ2-3, with D perhaps matching TRBD1 (6 bases). Sequencing input: PBMCs. The CDR3 sequence is CASSPTGSQGTDTQYF. The CDR3 bases are TGTGCCAGCAGTCCAACAGGGAGTCAAGGCACAGATACGCAGTATTTT.